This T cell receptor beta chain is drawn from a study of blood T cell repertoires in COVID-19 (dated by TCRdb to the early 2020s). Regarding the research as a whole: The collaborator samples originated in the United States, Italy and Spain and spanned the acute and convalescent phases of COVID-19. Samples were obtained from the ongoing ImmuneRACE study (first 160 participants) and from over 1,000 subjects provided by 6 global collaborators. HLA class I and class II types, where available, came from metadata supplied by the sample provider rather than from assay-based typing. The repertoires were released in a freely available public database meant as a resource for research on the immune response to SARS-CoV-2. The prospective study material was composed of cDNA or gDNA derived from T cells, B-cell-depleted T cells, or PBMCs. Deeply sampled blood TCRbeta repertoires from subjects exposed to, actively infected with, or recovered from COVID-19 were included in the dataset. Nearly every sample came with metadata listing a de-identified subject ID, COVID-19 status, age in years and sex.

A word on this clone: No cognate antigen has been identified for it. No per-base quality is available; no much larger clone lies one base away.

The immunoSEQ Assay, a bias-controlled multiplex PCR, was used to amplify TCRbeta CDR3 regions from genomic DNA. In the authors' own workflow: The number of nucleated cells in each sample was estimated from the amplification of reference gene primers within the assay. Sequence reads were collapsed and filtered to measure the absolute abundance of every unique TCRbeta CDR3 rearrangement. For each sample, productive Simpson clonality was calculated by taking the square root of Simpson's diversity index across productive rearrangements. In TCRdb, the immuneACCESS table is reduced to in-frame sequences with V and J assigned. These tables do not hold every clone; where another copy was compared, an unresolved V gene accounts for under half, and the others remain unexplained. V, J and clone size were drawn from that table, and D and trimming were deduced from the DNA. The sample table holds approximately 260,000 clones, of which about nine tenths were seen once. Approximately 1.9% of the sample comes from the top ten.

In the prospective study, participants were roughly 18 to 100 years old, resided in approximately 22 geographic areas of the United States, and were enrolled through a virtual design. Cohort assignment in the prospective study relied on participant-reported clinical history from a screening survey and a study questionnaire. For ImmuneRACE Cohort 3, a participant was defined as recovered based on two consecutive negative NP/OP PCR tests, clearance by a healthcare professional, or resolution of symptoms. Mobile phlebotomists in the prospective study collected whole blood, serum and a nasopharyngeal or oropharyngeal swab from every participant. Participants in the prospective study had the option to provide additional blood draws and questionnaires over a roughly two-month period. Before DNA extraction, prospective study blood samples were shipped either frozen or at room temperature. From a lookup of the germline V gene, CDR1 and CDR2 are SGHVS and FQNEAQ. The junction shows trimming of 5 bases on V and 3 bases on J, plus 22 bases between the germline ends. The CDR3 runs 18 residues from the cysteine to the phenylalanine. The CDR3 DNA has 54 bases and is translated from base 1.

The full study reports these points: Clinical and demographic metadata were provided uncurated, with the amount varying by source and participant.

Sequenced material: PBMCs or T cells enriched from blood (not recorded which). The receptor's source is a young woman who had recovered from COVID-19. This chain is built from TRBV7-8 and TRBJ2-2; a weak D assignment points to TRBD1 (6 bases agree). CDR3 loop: CASSMGAGRAEDTGELFF. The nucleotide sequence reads TGTGCCAGCAGCATGGGGGCGGGCAGGGCGGAGGACACCGGGGAGCTGTTTTTT.